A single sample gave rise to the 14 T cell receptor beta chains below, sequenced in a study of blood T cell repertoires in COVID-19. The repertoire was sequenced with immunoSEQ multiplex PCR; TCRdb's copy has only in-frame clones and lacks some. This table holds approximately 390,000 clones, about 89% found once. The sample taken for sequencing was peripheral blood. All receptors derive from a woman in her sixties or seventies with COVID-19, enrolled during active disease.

The CDR3 DNA is TGCGCCAGCAGCTCCACAGGGGGCTCGAACACTGAAGCTTTCTTT. Protein sequence: CASSSTGGSNTEAFF. The J gene is TRBJ1-1, the V gene TRBV5-1; 9 bases map to TRBD1. Looked up from germline, CDR1 is SGHRS and CDR2 is YFSETQ. The V and J ends lost 3 bases and 1 base, in that order; junction bases with no gene match: 4. This CDR3 is 15 amino acids long.

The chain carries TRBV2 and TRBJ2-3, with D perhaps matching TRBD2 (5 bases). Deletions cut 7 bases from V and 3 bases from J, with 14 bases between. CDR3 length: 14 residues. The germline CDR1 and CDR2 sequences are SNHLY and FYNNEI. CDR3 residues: CASIWGVGTDTQYF. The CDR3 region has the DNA TGTGCCAGCATTTGGGGAGTGGGAACAGATACGCAGTATTTT. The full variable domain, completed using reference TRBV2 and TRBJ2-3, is EPEVTQTPSHQVTQMGQEVILRCVPISNHLYFYWYRQILGQKVEFLVSFYNNEISEKSEIFDDQFSVERPDGSNFTLKIRSTKLEDSAMYFCASIWGVGTDTQYFGPGTRLTVL.

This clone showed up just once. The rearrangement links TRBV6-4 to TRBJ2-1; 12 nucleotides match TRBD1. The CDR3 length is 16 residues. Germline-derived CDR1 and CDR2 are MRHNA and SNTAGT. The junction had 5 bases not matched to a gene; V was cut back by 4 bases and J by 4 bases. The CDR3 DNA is TGTGCCAGCAGTGCCGGGACAGGGGGCGTTTACAATGAGCAGTTCTTC. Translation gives CASSAGTGGVYNEQFF.

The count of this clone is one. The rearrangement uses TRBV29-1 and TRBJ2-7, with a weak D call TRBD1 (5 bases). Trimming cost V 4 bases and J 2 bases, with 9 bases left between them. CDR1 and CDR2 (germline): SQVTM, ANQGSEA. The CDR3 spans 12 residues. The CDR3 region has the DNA TGCAGCGTTGTAAAGGGGACCTACGAGCAGTACTTC. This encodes CSVVKGTYEQYF.

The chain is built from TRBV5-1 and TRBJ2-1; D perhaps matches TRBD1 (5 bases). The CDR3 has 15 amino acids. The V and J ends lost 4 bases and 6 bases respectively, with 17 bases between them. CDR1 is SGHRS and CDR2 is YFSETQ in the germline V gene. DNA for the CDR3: TGCGCCAGCAGCCCGGACCCAGGGCTAAGCAATGAGCAGTTCTTC. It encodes CASSPDPGLSNEQFF. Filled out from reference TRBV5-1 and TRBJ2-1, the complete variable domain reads KAGVTQTPRYLIKTRGQQVTLSCSPISGHRSVSWYQQTPGQGLQFLFEYFSETQRNKGNFPGRFSGRQFSNSRSEMNVSTLELGDSALYLCASSPDPGLSNEQFFGPGTRLTVL.

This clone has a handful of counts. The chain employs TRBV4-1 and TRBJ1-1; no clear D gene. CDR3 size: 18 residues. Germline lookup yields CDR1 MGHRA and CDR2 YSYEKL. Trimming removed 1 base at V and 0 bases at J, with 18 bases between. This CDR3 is CASSQGVFGGNMNTEAFF. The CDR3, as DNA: TGCGCCAGCAGCCAAGGAGTCTTTGGAGGGAACATGAACACTGAAGCTTTCTTT.

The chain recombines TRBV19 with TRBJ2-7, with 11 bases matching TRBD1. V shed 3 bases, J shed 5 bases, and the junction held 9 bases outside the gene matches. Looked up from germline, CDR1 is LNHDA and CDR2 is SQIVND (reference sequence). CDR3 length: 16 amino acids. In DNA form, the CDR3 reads TGTGCCAGTAGTATCTGGACAGGGGGCCCTGGACACGAGCAGTACTTC. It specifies CASSIWTGGPGHEQYF.

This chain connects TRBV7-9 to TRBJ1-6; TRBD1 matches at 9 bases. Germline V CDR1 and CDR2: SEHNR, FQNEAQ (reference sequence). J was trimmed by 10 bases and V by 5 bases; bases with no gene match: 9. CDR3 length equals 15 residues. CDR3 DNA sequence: TGTGCCAGCAGCGGGGGGACAGGGCAAGAGTCACCCCTCCACTTT. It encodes CASSGGTGQESPLHF.

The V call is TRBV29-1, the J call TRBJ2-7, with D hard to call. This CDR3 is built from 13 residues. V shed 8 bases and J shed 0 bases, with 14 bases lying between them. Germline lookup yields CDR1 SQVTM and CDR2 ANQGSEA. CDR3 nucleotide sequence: TGCAGCTACCGTCGGGTCAGCTCCTACGAGCAGTACTTC. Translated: CSYRRVSSYEQYF.

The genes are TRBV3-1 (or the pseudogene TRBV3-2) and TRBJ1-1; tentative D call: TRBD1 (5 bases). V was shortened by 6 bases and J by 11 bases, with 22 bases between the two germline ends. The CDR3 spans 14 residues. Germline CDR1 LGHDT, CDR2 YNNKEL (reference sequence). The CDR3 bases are TGTGCCAGCAGTCCAAGATTGGGGGGAGTGGAGGCTTTCTTT. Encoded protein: CASSPRLGGVEAFF.

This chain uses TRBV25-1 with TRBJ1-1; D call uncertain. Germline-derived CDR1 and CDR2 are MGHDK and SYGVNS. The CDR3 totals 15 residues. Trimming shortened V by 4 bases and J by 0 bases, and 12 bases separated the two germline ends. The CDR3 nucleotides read TGTGCCAGCAGTGGACCCACGGGGATGAACACTGAAGCTTTCTTT. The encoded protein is CASSGPTGMNTEAFF.

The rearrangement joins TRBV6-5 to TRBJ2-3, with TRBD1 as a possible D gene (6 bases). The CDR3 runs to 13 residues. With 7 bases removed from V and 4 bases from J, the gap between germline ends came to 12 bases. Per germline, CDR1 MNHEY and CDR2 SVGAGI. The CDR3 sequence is CASTAGAPDTQYF. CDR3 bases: TGTGCCAGCACGGCAGGGGCCCCAGATACGCAGTATTTT.

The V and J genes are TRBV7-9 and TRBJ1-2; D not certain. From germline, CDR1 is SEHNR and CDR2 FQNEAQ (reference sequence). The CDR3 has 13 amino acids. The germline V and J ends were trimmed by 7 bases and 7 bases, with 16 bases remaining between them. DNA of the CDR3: TGTGCCAGCACCCTAGACCCAGAGCGTGGCTACACCTTC. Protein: CASTLDPERGYTF. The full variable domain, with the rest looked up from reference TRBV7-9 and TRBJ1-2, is DTGVSQNPRHKITKRGQNVTFRCDPISEHNRLYWYRQTLGQGPEFLTYFQNEAQLEKSRLLSDRFSAERPKGSFSTLEIQRTEQGDSAMYLCASTLDPERGYTFGSGTRLTVV.

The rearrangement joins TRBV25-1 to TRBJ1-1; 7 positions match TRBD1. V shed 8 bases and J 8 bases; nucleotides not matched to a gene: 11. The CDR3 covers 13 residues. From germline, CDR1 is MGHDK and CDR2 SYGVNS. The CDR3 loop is CASSQGGADEAFF. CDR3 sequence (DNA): TGTGCCAGCTCCCAGGGGGGTGCGGACGAAGCTTTCTTT.